Listed below are T cell receptor beta chains from one sample, sequenced in a study of response to subunit inactivated influenza vaccine. TCRdb fed the RT-PCR reads into MiXCR, producing one record per CDR3 protein. This table holds roughly 550,000 distinct CDR3 sequences, roughly 25% found once. This sample was shared with a second study, whose subject was T cells expressing NK-cell markers.

This material consisted of CD4+ T cells sorted from PBMCs, taken about 13 days after vaccination. The source of these receptors is a man aged 50 to 60 who received an inactivated influenza vaccine. CDR3s include the opening cysteine and the closing phenylalanine or tryptophan. D genes are given only for firm matches. Expanded clones get a size class; other rows say once, few or many, or leave the size out.

V gene: TRBV20-1; J gene: TRBJ2-7; clone size: -; D gene: TRBD2; CDR3 protein: CSASSGKTYEQYF; CDR3 DNA: TGCAGTGCGAGCAGCGGGAAAACCTACGAGCAGTACTTC
V gene: TRBV28; J gene: TRBJ1-6; clone size: -; D gene: -; CDR3 protein: CASSLPGDGTYNSPLHF; CDR3 DNA: TGTGCCAGCAGTTTGCCAGGGGACGGCACCTATAATTCACCCCTCCACTTT
V gene: TRBV7-8; J gene: TRBJ2-1; clone size: few; D gene: TRBD1; CDR3 protein: CASSFRTGFDEQFF; CDR3 DNA: TGTGCCAGCAGCTTTAGGACAGGGTTCGATGAGCAGTTCTTC
V gene: TRBV29-1; J gene: TRBJ2-7; clone size: -; D gene: -; CDR3 protein: CSVGNRATYEQYF; CDR3 DNA: TGCAGCGTTGGTAACAGGGCGACCTACGAGCAGTACTTC
V gene: TRBV6-2/TRBV6-3; J gene: TRBJ2-3; clone size: -; D gene: -; CDR3 protein: CASREPPDTQYF; CDR3 DNA: TGTGCCAGCAGAGAACCTCCGGATACGCAGTATTTT
V gene: TRBV21-1; J gene: TRBJ2-2; clone size: once; D gene: -; CDR3 protein: CARSTVWGRENTGELFF; CDR3 DNA: TGTGCCAGGAGCACAGTTTGGGGGCGGGAGAACACCGGGGAGCTGTTTTTT
V gene: TRBV7-3; J gene: TRBJ2-1; clone size: many; D gene: TRBD2; CDR3 protein: CASSPAGTSYNEQFF; CDR3 DNA: TGTGCCAGCAGCCCAGCGGGAACTTCCTACAATGAGCAGTTCTTC
V gene: TRBV29-1; J gene: TRBJ2-1; clone size: few; D gene: -; CDR3 protein: CSARPGNNEQFF; CDR3 DNA: TGCAGCGCTCGTCCGGGGAACAATGAGCAGTTCTTC
V gene: TRBV4-1; J gene: TRBJ1-1; clone size: few; D gene: -; CDR3 protein: CASKVGTGNTEAFF; CDR3 DNA: TGCGCCAGCAAGGTTGGTACAGGAAACACTGAAGCTTTCTTT
V gene: TRBV24-1; J gene: TRBJ1-5; clone size: -; D gene: -; CDR3 protein: CATSPGSNQPQHF; CDR3 DNA: TGTGCCACCAGTCCGGGGAGCAATCAGCCCCAGCATTTT
V gene: TRBV5-1; J gene: TRBJ2-6; clone size: -; D gene: -; CDR3 protein: CASRPERGANVLTF; CDR3 DNA: TGCGCCAGCAGACCGGAACGGGGGGCCAACGTCCTGACTTTC
V gene: TRBV5-6; J gene: TRBJ1-1; clone size: -; D gene: -; CDR3 protein: CASSEPGTQNTEAFF; CDR3 DNA: TGTGCCAGCAGCGAACCCGGGACACAGAACACTGAAGCTTTCTTT
V gene: TRBV12-3/TRBV12-4; J gene: TRBJ2-7; clone size: -; D gene: TRBD2; CDR3 protein: CASSPRLAGEQYF; CDR3 DNA: TGTGCCAGCAGTCCCCGGCTAGCGGGAGAGCAGTACTTC
V gene: TRBV5-5; J gene: TRBJ2-7; clone size: few; D gene: TRBD1; CDR3 protein: CASSQTPQGYEQYF; CDR3 DNA: TGTGCCAGCAGCCAAACACCACAGGGGTACGAGCAGTACTTC
V gene: TRBV7-8; J gene: TRBJ2-5; clone size: -; D gene: TRBD1; CDR3 protein: CATSLVVRGPETQYF; CDR3 DNA: TGTGCCACCAGCTTAGTAGTCAGGGGGCCAGAGACCCAGTACTTC
V gene: TRBV7-8; J gene: TRBJ2-5; clone size: few; D gene: -; CDR3 protein: CASSRTSRRGTQETQYF; CDR3 DNA: TGTGCCAGCAGCCGAACCTCCCGGCGGGGCACCCAAGAGACCCAGTACTTC
V gene: TRBV12-3/TRBV12-4; J gene: TRBJ2-7; clone size: few; D gene: TRBD2; CDR3 protein: CASRAGGVGEQYF; CDR3 DNA: TGTGCCAGCAGAGCTGGGGGGGTTGGGGAGCAGTACTTC